One T cell receptor beta chain is described in this entry. This record comes from a study of blood T cell repertoires in COVID-19. Individuals drawn from under 30 US areas were about 18 to 89 years old. Donors were grouped by their self-reported clinical history. Sequencing was performed with immunoSEQ multiplex PCR; in TCRdb, only in-frame clones are kept and a portion is missing. Of roughly 190,000 clones in the sample, around nine tenths were seen once. The sequencing input was PBMCs or T cells enriched from blood (not recorded which). This TCR derives from a woman aged 18-29 years who had recovered from COVID-19.

CDR3 in DNA: TGTGCCAGCATTGGGGCGGAATCGAACACCGGGGAGCTGTTTTTT. This codes for CASIGAESNTGELFF. The genes are TRBV3-1 (or the pseudogene TRBV3-2) and TRBJ2-2; a possible D gene is TRBD1 (5 bases). Germline assignment: CDR1 LGHDT and CDR2 YNNKEL (reference sequence). The length of the CDR3 is 15 residues. The V end was cut by 7 bases, the J end by 0 bases, with 12 bases between.